The rows below give T cell receptor beta chains drawn from one sample of a study of shared clonotypes between healthy human individuals. Data came from immunoSEQ multiplex PCR; TCRdb stores just in-frame clones and leaves some out. The sample yields about 2.4 million clones, approximately 93% seen once. Sequenced material: naive CD4+ T cells from PBMCs. The receptor set was obtained from a man aged 18 to 30 in good health. Some clones in this sample may be carry-over from other donors' samples. CDR3s include the opening cysteine and the closing phenylalanine or tryptophan. Fields, in order: V gene, J gene, clone size, D gene, CDR3 DNA, CDR3 protein. D genes are given only for firm matches. Clone size, where shown, is once, few, many, or a class for clones that have expanded.

v_gene: TRBV7-3
j_gene: TRBJ1-3
abundance: -
d_gene: TRBD1
CDR3nt: TGTGCCAGCAGCCCCACGACAGGGTTCTCTGGAAACACCATATATTTT
CDR3aa: CASSPTTGFSGNTIYF

v_gene: TRBV5-4
j_gene: TRBJ2-1
abundance: -
d_gene: -
CDR3nt: TGTGCCAGCAGCCGGAGCAAAGAGCAGTTCTTC
CDR3aa: CASSRSKEQFF

v_gene: TRBV9
j_gene: TRBJ1-1
abundance: few
d_gene: -
CDR3nt: TGTGCCAGCAGCGTTACGGCGAACACTGAAGCTTTCTTT
CDR3aa: CASSVTANTEAFF

v_gene: TRBV4-1
j_gene: TRBJ2-3
abundance: -
d_gene: -
CDR3nt: TGCGCCAGCAGCCTAAATAGCGGAAAAGCCACAGATACGCAGTATTTT
CDR3aa: CASSLNSGKATDTQYF

v_gene: TRBV12-5
j_gene: TRBJ1-1
abundance: -
d_gene: TRBD1
CDR3nt: TGTGCTAGTGGCCAAGGGACAGGGGTGATGAACACTGAAGCTTTCTTT
CDR3aa: CASGQGTGVMNTEAFF

v_gene: TRBV5-1
j_gene: TRBJ1-1
abundance: -
d_gene: TRBD1
CDR3nt: TGCGCCAGCAGCACAGGGGTAGAAGCTTTCTTT
CDR3aa: CASSTGVEAFF

v_gene: TRBV7-9
j_gene: TRBJ2-7
abundance: -
d_gene: -
CDR3nt: TGTGCCAGCAGCTTCCGAGGGGCCAACCCCCCCTCCGAGCAGTACTTC
CDR3aa: CASSFRGANPPSEQYF

v_gene: TRBV28
j_gene: TRBJ1-5
abundance: -
d_gene: -
CDR3nt: TGTGCCAGCAGTGCCTACAGGGAATCACAGCCCCAGCATTTT
CDR3aa: CASSAYRESQPQHF

v_gene: TRBV28
j_gene: TRBJ2-5
abundance: -
d_gene: -
CDR3nt: TGTGCCAGCAGTTTTATTAGTTTGGAAGGAGACGGAGAGACCCAGTACTTC
CDR3aa: CASSFISLEGDGETQYF

v_gene: TRBV18
j_gene: TRBJ2-7
abundance: -
d_gene: -
CDR3nt: TGTGCCAGCTCCGCCCAGGCGCAGTCCTCCTACGAGCAGTACTTC
CDR3aa: CASSAQAQSSYEQYF

v_gene: TRBV7-3
j_gene: TRBJ2-3
abundance: -
d_gene: -
CDR3nt: TGTGCCAGCAGCACCGCCGATACGCAGTATTTT
CDR3aa: CASSTADTQYF

v_gene: TRBV4-2
j_gene: TRBJ2-7
abundance: once
d_gene: TRBD1
CDR3nt: TGTGCCAGCAGTCGCAATTCCGGGACAGGGGCCTACGAGCAGTACTTC
CDR3aa: CASSRNSGTGAYEQYF

v_gene: TRBV5-4
j_gene: TRBJ2-2
abundance: -
d_gene: TRBD2
CDR3nt: TGTGCCAGCAGCGTCTCCGGGACTAGACCCGGGGAGCTGTTTTTT
CDR3aa: CASSVSGTRPGELFF